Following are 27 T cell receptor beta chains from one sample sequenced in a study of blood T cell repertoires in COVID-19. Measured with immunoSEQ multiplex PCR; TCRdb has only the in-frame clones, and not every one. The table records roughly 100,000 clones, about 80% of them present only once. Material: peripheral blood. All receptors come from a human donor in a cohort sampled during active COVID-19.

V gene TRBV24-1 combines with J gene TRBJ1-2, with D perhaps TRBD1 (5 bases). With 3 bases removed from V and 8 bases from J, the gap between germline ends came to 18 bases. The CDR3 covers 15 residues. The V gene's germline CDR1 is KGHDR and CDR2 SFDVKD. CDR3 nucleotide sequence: TGTGCCACCAGTGATGCGACCGCCCACTCAGGGGGCTACACCTTC. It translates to CATSDATAHSGGYTF.

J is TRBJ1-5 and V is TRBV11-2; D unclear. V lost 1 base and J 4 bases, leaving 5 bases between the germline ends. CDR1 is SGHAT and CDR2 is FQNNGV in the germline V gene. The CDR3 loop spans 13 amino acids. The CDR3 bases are TGTGCCAGCAGCTTAGCTCCGAATCAGCCCCAGCATTTT. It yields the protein CASSLAPNQPQHF.

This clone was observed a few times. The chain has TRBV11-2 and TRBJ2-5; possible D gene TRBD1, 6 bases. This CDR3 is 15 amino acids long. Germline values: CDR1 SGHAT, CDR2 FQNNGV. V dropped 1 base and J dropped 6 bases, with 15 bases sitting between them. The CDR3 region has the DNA TGTGCCAGCAGCTTAGGCGCAGGGGTAGGGAAGACCCAGTACTTC. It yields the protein CASSLGAGVGKTQYF.

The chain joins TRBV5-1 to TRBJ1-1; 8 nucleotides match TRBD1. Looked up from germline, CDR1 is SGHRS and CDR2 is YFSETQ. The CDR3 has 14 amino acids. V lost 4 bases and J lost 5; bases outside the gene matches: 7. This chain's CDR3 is CASSPGQGRTEAFF. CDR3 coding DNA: TGCGCCAGCAGCCCTGGACAGGGAAGGACTGAAGCTTTCTTT.

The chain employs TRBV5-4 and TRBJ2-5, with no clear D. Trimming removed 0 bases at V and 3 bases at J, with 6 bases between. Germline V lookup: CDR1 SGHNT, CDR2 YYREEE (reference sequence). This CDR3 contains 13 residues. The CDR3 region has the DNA TGTGCCAGCAGCTTGGATCCGGAAGAGACCCAGTACTTC. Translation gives CASSLDPEETQYF.

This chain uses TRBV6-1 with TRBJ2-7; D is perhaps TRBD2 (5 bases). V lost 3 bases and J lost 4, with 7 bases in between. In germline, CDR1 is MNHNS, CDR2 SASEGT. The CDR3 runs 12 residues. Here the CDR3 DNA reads TGTGCCAGCAGTGAGAGCGGTTACGAGCAGTACTTC. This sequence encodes CASSESGYEQYF.

CDR3 residues: CASSIRGYEQYF. For the CDR3, the DNA is TGTGCCAGCAGCATACGGGGCTACGAGCAGTACTTC. This chain links TRBV21-1 with TRBJ2-7; TRBD2 reflects the table's D call only, with no check against the DNA. TRBV21-1 is an annotated pseudogene. This CDR3 has 12 amino acids.

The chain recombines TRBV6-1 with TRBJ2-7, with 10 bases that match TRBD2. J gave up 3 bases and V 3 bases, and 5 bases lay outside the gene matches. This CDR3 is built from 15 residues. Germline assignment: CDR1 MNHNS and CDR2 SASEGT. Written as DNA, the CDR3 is TGTGCCAGCAGTGAGCTTCCTAGCGGGGGCTACGAGCAGTACTTC. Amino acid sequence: CASSELPSGGYEQYF.

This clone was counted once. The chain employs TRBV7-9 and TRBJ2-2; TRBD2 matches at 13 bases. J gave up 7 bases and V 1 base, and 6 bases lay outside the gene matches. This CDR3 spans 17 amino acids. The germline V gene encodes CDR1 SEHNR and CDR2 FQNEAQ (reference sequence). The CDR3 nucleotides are TGTGCCAGCAGCTTAGGAGGACTAGCGGGAGAGGTCGGGGAGCTGTTTTTT. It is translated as CASSLGGLAGEVGELFF.

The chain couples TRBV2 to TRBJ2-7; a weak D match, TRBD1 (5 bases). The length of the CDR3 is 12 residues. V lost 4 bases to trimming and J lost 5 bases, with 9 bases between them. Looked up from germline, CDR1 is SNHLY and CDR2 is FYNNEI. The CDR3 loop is CASSAQGDEQYF. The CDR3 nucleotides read TGTGCCAGCAGTGCACAAGGGGACGAGCAGTACTTC.

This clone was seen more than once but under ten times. The CDR3 bases are TGTGCCAGTAGTTATCGGTGGGGGAGACTAGGGAACACTGAAGCTTTCTTT. Residues: CASSYRWGRLGNTEAFF. The chain recombines TRBV19 with TRBJ1-1; D might be TRBD1 (5 bases). The CDR3 has 17 amino acids. CDR1 and CDR2 from the germline V gene are LNHDA and SQIVND (reference sequence). V was trimmed by 5 bases and J by 1 base, leaving 20 bases between them.

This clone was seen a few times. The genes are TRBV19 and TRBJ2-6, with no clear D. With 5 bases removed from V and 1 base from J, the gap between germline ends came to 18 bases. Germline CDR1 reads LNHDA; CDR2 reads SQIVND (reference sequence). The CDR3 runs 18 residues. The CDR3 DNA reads TGTGCCAGTAGTGACGACACTGAACTTATTTCTGGGGCCAACGTCCTGACTTTC. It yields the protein CASSDDTELISGANVLTF.

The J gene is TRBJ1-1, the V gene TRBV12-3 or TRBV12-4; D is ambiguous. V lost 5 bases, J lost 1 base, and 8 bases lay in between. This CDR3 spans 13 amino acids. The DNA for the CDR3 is TGTGCCAGCAGTCAACCCGGGAACACTGAAGCTTTCTTT. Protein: CASSQPGNTEAFF.

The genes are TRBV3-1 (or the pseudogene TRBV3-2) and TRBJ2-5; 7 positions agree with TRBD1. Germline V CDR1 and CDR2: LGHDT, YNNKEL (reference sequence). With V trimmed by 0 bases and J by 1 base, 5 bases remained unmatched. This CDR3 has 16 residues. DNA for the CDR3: TGTGCCAGCAGCCAAGATCTGGGACAGCGCCAAGAGACCCAGTACTTC. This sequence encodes CASSQDLGQRQETQYF.

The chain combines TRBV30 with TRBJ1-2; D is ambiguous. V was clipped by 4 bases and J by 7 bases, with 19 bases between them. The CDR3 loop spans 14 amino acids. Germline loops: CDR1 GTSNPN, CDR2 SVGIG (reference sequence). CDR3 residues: CAWNGGVGSGGYTF. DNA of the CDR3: TGTGCCTGGAATGGAGGAGTTGGGTCTGGTGGCTACACCTTC.

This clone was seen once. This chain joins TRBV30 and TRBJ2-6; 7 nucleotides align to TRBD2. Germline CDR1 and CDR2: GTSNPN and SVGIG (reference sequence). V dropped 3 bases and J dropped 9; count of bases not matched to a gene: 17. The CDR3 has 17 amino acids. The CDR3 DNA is TGTGCCTGGAGAGCGGGGACGGCTCGGGAAATATTCAACGTCCTGACTTTC. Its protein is CAWRAGTAREIFNVLTF.

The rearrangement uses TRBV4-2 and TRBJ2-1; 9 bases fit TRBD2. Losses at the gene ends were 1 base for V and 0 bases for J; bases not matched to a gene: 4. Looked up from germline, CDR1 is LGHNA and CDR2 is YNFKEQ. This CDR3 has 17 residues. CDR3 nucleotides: TGTGCCAGCAGCCAAGTACGTAGCGGGAGCTCCTACAATGAGCAGTTCTTC. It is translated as CASSQVRSGSSYNEQFF.

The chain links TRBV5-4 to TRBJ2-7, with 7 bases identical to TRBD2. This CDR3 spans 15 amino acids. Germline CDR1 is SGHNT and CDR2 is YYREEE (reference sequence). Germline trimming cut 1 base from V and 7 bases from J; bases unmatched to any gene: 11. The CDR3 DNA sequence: TGTGCCAGCAGCTTGAGCGGGACGCAAGTTCGGGAGCAGTACTTC. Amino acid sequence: CASSLSGTQVREQYF.

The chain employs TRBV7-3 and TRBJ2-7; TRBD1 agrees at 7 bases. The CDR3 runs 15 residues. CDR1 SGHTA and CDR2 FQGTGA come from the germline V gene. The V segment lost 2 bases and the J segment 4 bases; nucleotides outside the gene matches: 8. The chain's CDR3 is CASSLDWTGSYEQYF. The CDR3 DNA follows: TGTGCCAGCAGCTTAGATTGGACAGGTTCGTACGAGCAGTACTTC.

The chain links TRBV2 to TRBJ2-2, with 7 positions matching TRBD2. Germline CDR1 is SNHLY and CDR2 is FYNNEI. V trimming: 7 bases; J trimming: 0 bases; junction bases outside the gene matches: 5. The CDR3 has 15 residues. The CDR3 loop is CASKEGGPNTGELFF. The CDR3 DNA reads TGTGCCAGCAAGGAGGGAGGGCCGAACACCGGGGAGCTGTTTTTT.

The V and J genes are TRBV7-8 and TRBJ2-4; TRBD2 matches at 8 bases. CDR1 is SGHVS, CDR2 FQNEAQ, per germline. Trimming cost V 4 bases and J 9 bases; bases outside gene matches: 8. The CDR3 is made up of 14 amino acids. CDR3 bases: TGTGCCAGCAGCTGGATAGCGGGGAGTGGCATTCAGTACTTC. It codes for CASSWIAGSGIQYF.

The CDR3 loop is CASSITGSSYEQYF. The CDR3 DNA follows: TGTGCCAGTAGTATTACAGGAAGCTCCTACGAGCAGTACTTC. This chain connects TRBV19 to TRBJ2-7; perhaps TRBD1 as D (5 bases). The V gene's germline CDR1 is LNHDA and CDR2 SQIVND (reference sequence). CDR3 length: 14 amino acids. Trimming took off 3 bases at V and 0 bases at J, with 9 bases between the two ends.

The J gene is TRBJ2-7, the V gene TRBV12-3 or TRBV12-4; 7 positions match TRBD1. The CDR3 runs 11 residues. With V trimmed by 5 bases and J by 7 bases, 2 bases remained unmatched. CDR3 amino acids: CASSHRGEQYF. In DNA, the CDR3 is TGTGCCAGCAGTCACAGGGGTGAGCAGTACTTC.

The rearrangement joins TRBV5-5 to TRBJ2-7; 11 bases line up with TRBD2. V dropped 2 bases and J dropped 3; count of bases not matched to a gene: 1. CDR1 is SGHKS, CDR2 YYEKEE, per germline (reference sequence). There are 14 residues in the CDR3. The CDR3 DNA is TGTGCCAGCAGCTTTACTAGCGGGAGCTACGAGCAGTACTTC. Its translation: CASSFTSGSYEQYF. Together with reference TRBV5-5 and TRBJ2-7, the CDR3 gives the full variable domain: DAGVTQSPTHLIKTRGQQVTLRCSPISGHKSVSWYQQVLGQGPQFIFQYYEKEERGRGNFPDRFSARQFPNYSSELNVNALLLGDSALYLCASSFTSGSYEQYFGPGTRLTVT.

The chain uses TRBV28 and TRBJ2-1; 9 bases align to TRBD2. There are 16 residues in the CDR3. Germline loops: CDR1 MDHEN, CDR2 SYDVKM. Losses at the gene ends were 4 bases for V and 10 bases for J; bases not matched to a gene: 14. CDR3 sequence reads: CASSSPGGRAGLEQFF. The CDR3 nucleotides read TGTGCCAGCAGTTCCCCAGGCGGGAGGGCCGGTTTGGAGCAGTTCTTC.

CDR3 bases: TGTGCCAGCAGCCGGACACCGAGCTCTGGGGCCAACGTCCTGACTTTC. Residues: CASSRTPSSGANVLTF. The rearrangement links TRBV3-1 (or the pseudogene TRBV3-2) to TRBJ2-6, with a tentative D call TRBD1 (5 bases). Germline V gene sequence: CDR1 LGHDT, CDR2 YNNKEL (reference sequence). Trimming removed 4 bases at V and 0 bases at J, with 10 bases between. The CDR3 consists of 16 residues.

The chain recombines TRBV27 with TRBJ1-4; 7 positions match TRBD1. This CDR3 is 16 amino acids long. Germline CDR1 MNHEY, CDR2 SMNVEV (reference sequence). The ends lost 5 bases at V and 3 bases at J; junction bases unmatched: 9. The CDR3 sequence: CASSETGDTANEKLFF. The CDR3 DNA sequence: TGTGCCAGCAGTGAAACAGGGGATACGGCTAATGAAAAACTGTTTTTT.